This T cell receptor beta chain stems from a study of CD8 T cells in ankylosing spondylitis. Libraries for TCR beta were made by quantitative 5'-RACE with molecular barcodes. MiXCR, applied by TCRdb to the 5' RACE reads, yields one record per CDR3 protein. The data contain approximately 540,000 distinct CDR3 sequences, about 13% of them singletons. The CDR3 loop spans 14 amino acids. The germline gives CDR1 MDHEN, CDR2 SYDVKM. V lost 6 bases to trimming and J lost 4 bases; unmatched junction nucleotides: 6. Study conclusions and caveats: The study looked at matched synovial fluid samples from ankylosing spondylitis patients. Disease-linked clones were reported to be significantly enriched there. Earlier studies detected some motif variants in reactive arthritis synovial fluid and blood. In ankylosing spondylitis blood, a motif of eight highly homologous TCR beta variants appeared characteristic. Disease-linked clones, CD8+, were relatively rare in peripheral blood.

On this clonotype: Its antigen remains unknown.

This sequence joins TRBV28 and TRBJ2-1; 7 nucleotides align to TRBD1. The sequenced sample was blood, either unsorted or a sorted T cell fraction (not recorded which). This receptor was obtained from a male donor with ankylosing spondylitis. The CDR3, as DNA: TGTGCCAGCAGATGGACAGGAGTATACAATGAGCAGTTCTTC. It yields the protein CASRWTGVYNEQFF.